These 26 T cell receptor beta chains originate from one sample sequenced in a study of T-cell reconstitution after alpha-beta-depleted transplantation in children. Unique molecular identifiers were incorporated when the TCRbeta library was constructed. TCRdb re-called the PCR reads through MiXCR, storing one row per CDR3 protein. The sample includes hundreds of thousands of distinct CDR3 sequences, roughly 17% of them seen just once. Source: PBMCs, mostly from graft donor cells, taken 360 days after TCRalphabeta/CD19-depleted stem cell transplant. These TCRs come from a boy younger than two who had a stem cell transplant for Wiskott-Aldrich syndrome, so the T cells may come from the graft donor.

This clonotype was counted a few times. The CDR3 sequence is CASSLVSEAFF. Written as DNA, the CDR3 is TGTGCCAGCAGCTTAGTGTCTGAAGCTTTCTTT. The chain uses TRBV7-2 and TRBJ1-1, with D uncertain. The CDR3 runs to 11 residues. The germline gives CDR1 SGHTA, CDR2 FQGNSA. The V end was cut by 1 base, the J end by 6 bases, with 3 bases between.

This clonotype has just a few counts. The chain carries TRBV5-1 and TRBJ2-2; 8 positions agree with TRBD2. The CDR3 runs 14 residues. J was trimmed by 6 bases and V by 4 bases; bases with no gene match: 5. Germline CDR1 reads SGHRS; CDR2 reads YFSETQ. The CDR3 nucleotides are TGCGCCAGCAGCGGGGGACTAGTCCCCGGGGAGCTGTTTTTT. Its translation is CASSGGLVPGELFF.

The V and J genes are TRBV4-2 and TRBJ2-3, with 8 bases aligning to TRBD2. Germline-derived CDR1 and CDR2 are LGHNA and YNFKEQ. The CDR3 extends over 18 amino acids. The V and J ends lost 0 bases and 3 bases, in that order; junction bases with no gene match: 11. CDR3 DNA: TGTGCCAGCAGCCAAGATAAACGTAGCGCGGGGGGTACAGATACGCAGTATTTT. It translates to CASSQDKRSAGGTDTQYF.

This clonotype was observed a handful of times. The chain links TRBV19 to TRBJ2-3; D gene unclear. V lost 3 bases to trimming and J lost 2 bases, with 15 bases between them. This CDR3 contains 16 residues. Germline values: CDR1 LNHDA, CDR2 SQIVND (reference sequence). This CDR3 reads CASSMRTSPSTDTQYF. The CDR3 nucleotides read TGTGCCAGTAGTATGAGGACGTCACCTTCCACAGATACGCAGTATTTT.

This clonotype has only a few counts. The V and J genes are TRBV20-1 and TRBJ2-2; D is unclear. The CDR3 totals 16 residues. Germline CDR1 is DFQATT and CDR2 is SNEGSKA (reference sequence). V shed 0 bases and J shed 4 bases, with 15 bases lying between them. CDR3 in amino acids: CSARDRRNGITGELFF. The CDR3 nucleotides read TGCAGTGCTAGAGATCGAAGAAATGGGATCACCGGGGAGCTGTTTTTT.

This clonotype has just a few counts. The chain combines TRBV7-2 with TRBJ2-7; D unresolved. The CDR3 runs to 13 residues. V lost 2 bases and J lost 5, with 10 bases in between. Germline values: CDR1 SGHTA, CDR2 FQGNSA. CDR3 bases: TGTGCCAGCAGCTTAAACCCCCTAAACGAGCAGTACTTC. This codes for CASSLNPLNEQYF.

This clonotype was detected ten times or more. The J gene is TRBJ1-1, the V gene TRBV6-5; D might be TRBD1 (5 bases). Trimming took off 6 bases at V and 0 bases at J, with 14 bases between the two ends. Germline values: CDR1 MNHEY, CDR2 SVGAGI. The CDR3 length is 15 residues. DNA of the CDR3: TGTGCCAGCAGCCTACCGGGACGACTGAACACTGAAGCTTTCTTT. It translates to CASSLPGRLNTEAFF.

In this sample, this clonotype turned up a few times. This sequence joins TRBV20-1 and TRBJ2-5; TRBD1 aligns across 7 bases. J was trimmed by 0 bases and V by 6 bases; bases with no gene match: 16. The length of the CDR3 is 17 residues. In germline, CDR1 is DFQATT, CDR2 SNEGSKA (reference sequence). DNA for the CDR3: TGCAGTGCCCCAACAGCTGGACAGGCTCAGTACCAAGAGACCCAGTACTTC. Translation: CSAPTAGQAQYQETQYF.

This clonotype has just a few counts. The genes are TRBV7-6 and TRBJ2-2, with 7 bases fitting TRBD1. The junction had 8 bases not matched to a gene; V was cut back by 2 bases and J by 2 bases. This CDR3 has 17 amino acids. Germline-derived CDR1 and CDR2 are SGHVS and FNYEAQ. The CDR3 coding sequence is TGTGCCAGCAGCTTAAGAGTCGGGACAGACAACACCGGGGAGCTGTTTTTT. Protein sequence: CASSLRVGTDNTGELFF. The full variable domain, rest sourced from reference TRBV7-6 and TRBJ2-2, is GAGVSQSPRYKVTKRGQDVALRCDPISGHVSLYWYRQALGQGPEFLTYFNYEAQQDKSGLPNDRFSAERPEGSISTLTIQRTEQRDSAMYRCASSLRVGTDNTGELFFGEGSRLTVL.

The chain joins TRBV6-5 to TRBJ1-2, with 7 bases fitting TRBD1. V was pared by 2 bases and J by 7 bases, with 7 bases of the junction left unmatched. Germline-derived CDR1 and CDR2 are MNHEY and SVGAGI. The length of the CDR3 is 14 residues. CDR3 sequence reads: CASSYRGPRGGYTF. The DNA for the CDR3 is TGTGCCAGCAGTTACAGGGGGCCTAGGGGTGGCTACACCTTC.

The table lists this clonotype with many counts. The CDR3 DNA reads TGTGCCAGCAGCTTCAGGGGGGCCTTCTTGAACTACGAGCAGTACTTC. It is translated as CASSFRGAFLNYEQYF. V gene TRBV11-1 combines with J gene TRBJ2-7; D is perhaps TRBD1 (7 bases). V was pared by 3 bases and J by 3 bases, with 18 bases between. The CDR3 runs to 16 residues. The germline gives CDR1 SGHAT, CDR2 FQDESV (reference sequence).

This clonotype was counted between two and nine times. V gene TRBV18 combines with J gene TRBJ2-1; D is ambiguous. Trimming left V 6 bases short and J 10 bases short, with 10 bases between. The germline gives CDR1 KGHSH, CDR2 LQKENI. This CDR3 has 11 residues. CDR3 residues: CASSRQEEQFF. The CDR3, as DNA: TGTGCCAGCTCCCGTCAGGAAGAGCAGTTCTTC.

This clonotype appeared many times. The chain employs TRBV4-1 and TRBJ2-5, with a weak D call TRBD2 (5 bases). The V and J ends lost 0 bases and 5 bases respectively, with 13 bases between them. The CDR3 runs to 15 residues. Germline V gene sequence: CDR1 MGHRA, CDR2 YSYEKL. The CDR3 DNA reads TGCGCCAGCAGCCAAGACCCAACTAGAAAGGAGACCCAGTACTTC. Protein: CASSQDPTRKETQYF.

Only one count was recorded for this clonotype. This chain links TRBV4-3 with TRBJ2-7; 12 nucleotides align to TRBD1. The V and J ends lost 0 bases and 2 bases, in that order; junction bases with no gene match: 5. The CDR3 is 17 residues long. CDR1 and CDR2 (germline): LGHNA, YSLEER. The CDR3 loop reads CASSQDGTGGYPYEQYF. In nucleotides, the CDR3 is TGCGCCAGCAGCCAAGATGGGACAGGGGGCTACCCCTACGAGCAGTACTTC.

The V gene is TRBV12-3 or TRBV12-4, the J gene TRBJ2-5; TRBD2 aligns across 11 bases. CDR3 size: 15 residues. Trimming cost V 5 bases and J 2 bases; bases outside gene matches: 4. The CDR3 DNA is TGTGCCAGCAGTACGACTAGCGGGGAGCAAGAGACCCAGTACTTC. Residues: CASSTTSGEQETQYF.

In its sample, this clonotype was seen a few times. This chain links TRBV28 with TRBJ2-5; the match to TRBD1 covers 7 bases. The CDR3 totals 15 residues. Germline V gene data show CDR1 as MDHEN and CDR2 as SYDVKM. V dropped 5 bases and J dropped 0; count of bases not matched to a gene: 6. CDR3 region: CASSPGQVYQETQYF. The CDR3 DNA reads as TGTGCCAGCAGTCCCGGACAGGTCTACCAAGAGACCCAGTACTTC.

This clonotype was seen more than once but under ten times. The chain has TRBV7-9 and TRBJ2-3; 8 positions agree with TRBD2. Germline assignment: CDR1 SEHNR and CDR2 FQNEAQ (reference sequence). V shed 2 bases and J 4 bases; nucleotides not matched to a gene: 11. The CDR3 runs to 17 residues. CDR3 residues: CASSLLRLAGPADTQYF. The DNA of the CDR3 is TGTGCCAGCAGCTTATTACGGCTAGCGGGTCCTGCAGATACGCAGTATTTT.

The chain recombines TRBV7-8 with TRBJ2-1, with D uncertain. The ends were cut back, 4 bases at V and 4 bases at J, with 23 bases in the middle. CDR1 SGHVS and CDR2 FQNEAQ come from the germline V gene. The CDR3 sequence is 18 residues long. CDR3 DNA sequence: TGTGCCAGCAGCTCTCAATCTCGACTCTTCCTTGGGTACAATGAGCAGTTCTTC. Translated: CASSSQSRLFLGYNEQFF.

This clonotype has a handful of counts. The gene calls are TRBV20-1 and TRBJ2-2; no firm D call. The germline CDR1 and CDR2 sequences are DFQATT and SNEGSKA (reference sequence). This CDR3 region has 12 residues. V shed 0 bases and J shed 6 bases, with 5 bases lying between them. The CDR3 bases are TGCAGTGCTAGAGACTGGTCCGGGGAGCTGTTTTTT. It yields the protein CSARDWSGELFF.

This clonotype was seen more than once but under ten times. V gene TRBV5-6 combines with J gene TRBJ1-2; no definite D call. CDR1 is SGHDT and CDR2 is YYEEEE in the germline V gene. CDR3 length: 13 amino acids. Trimming pared 5 bases from V and 4 bases from J, leaving 12 bases between. The CDR3 sequence is CASRNDKSYGYTF. CDR3 nucleotide sequence: TGTGCCAGCAGAAACGACAAAAGCTATGGCTACACCTTC.

This chain links TRBV14 with TRBJ1-1; D perhaps matches TRBD1 (5 bases). The CDR3 contains 16 residues. CDR1 is SGHDN and CDR2 is FVKESK in the germline V gene. Trimming took off 0 bases at V and 4 bases at J, with 15 bases between the two ends. In DNA form, the CDR3 reads TGTGCCAGCAGCCAAGATTCCCGAGCGGGGGGCACTGAAGCTTTCTTT. Translated, it gives CASSQDSRAGGTEAFF.

This clonotype appeared a few times. The J gene is TRBJ2-4, the V gene TRBV4-1; no firm D call. The CDR3 spans 18 residues. Germline V gene lookup returns CDR1 MGHRA and CDR2 YSYEKL. V lost 0 bases, J lost 2 bases, and 17 bases lay in between. DNA for the CDR3: TGCGCCAGCAGCCAAGATATAACACTCGCGGATACCAAAAACATTCAGTACTTC. Translation gives CASSQDITLADTKNIQYF.

The chain recombines TRBV6-6 with TRBJ1-2, with 9 bases aligning to TRBD1. There are 12 residues in the CDR3. Per germline, CDR1 MNHNY and CDR2 SVGAGI (reference sequence). Losses at the gene ends were 4 bases for V and 7 bases for J; bases not matched to a gene: 1. This CDR3 is CASSWTGVGYTF. The CDR3 bases are TGTGCCAGCAGTTGGACAGGGGTTGGCTACACCTTC.

This clonotype was detected only a few times. V and J are TRBV5-5 and TRBJ1-1, with D possibly matching TRBD1 (6 bases). Deletions cut 1 base from V and 10 bases from J, with 11 bases between. CDR3 length equals 12 residues. Germline loops: CDR1 SGHKS, CDR2 YYEKEE (reference sequence). CDR3 residues: CASSLRGGGAFF. CDR3 nucleotides: TGTGCCAGCAGCTTGAGGGGAGGGGGAGCTTTCTTT.

The chain joins TRBV7-2 to TRBJ1-6; 7 bases align to TRBD1. V shed 7 bases, J shed 5 bases, and the junction held 5 bases outside the gene matches. The CDR3 has 14 residues. In germline, CDR1 is SGHTA, CDR2 FQGNSA. This CDR3 reads CASTGDSNNSPLHF. The CDR3 nucleotides read TGTGCCAGCACCGGGGACAGCAATAATTCACCCCTCCACTTT.

In this sample, this clonotype turned up a few times. The chain is built from TRBV5-1 and TRBJ2-5; tentatively, D is TRBD2 (6 bases). Trimming pared 4 bases from V and 5 bases from J, leaving 27 bases between. Germline CDR1 SGHRS, CDR2 YFSETQ. The CDR3 runs 18 residues. The CDR3 bases are TGCGCCAGCAGCCCGGAACATCCTTTTGGCCTAGGGAGGGAGACCCAGTACTTC. It specifies CASSPEHPFGLGRETQYF.